A single sample is the source of the 22 T cell receptor beta chains below, sequenced in a study of cytomegalovirus exposure and HLA in healthy donors. Primers: 60 Vbeta forward and 13 Jbeta reverse. Sequenced by immunoSEQ multiplex PCR; TCRdb stores in-frame clones only, minus some. This sample has some 130,000 clones, with under 85% found just once. Sequenced sample: PBMCs. Source of these receptors: a woman between 45 and 65 years old in good health and CMV-seropositive.

The rearrangement joins TRBV2 to TRBJ2-2; D unresolved. The CDR3 runs to 17 residues. Trimming removed 4 bases from V and 3 bases from J, with 18 bases in between. Per the germline V gene, CDR1 is SNHLY and CDR2 is FYNNEI. The CDR3 DNA sequence: TGTGCCAGCAGTGTCGTCGGAGTCTGGGTAGACACCGGGGAGCTGTTTTTT. This gives the protein CASSVVGVWVDTGELFF.

This clone came up a few times. The rearrangement links TRBV18 to TRBJ2-1; 7 bases line up with TRBD2. Germline V gene data show CDR1 as KGHSH and CDR2 as LQKENI. J gave up 0 bases and V 3 bases, and 8 bases lay outside the gene matches. There are 17 residues in the CDR3. CDR3 amino acids: CASSPSSGPISYNEQFF. The CDR3 DNA reads as TGTGCCAGCTCACCTTCTAGCGGACCTATCTCCTACAATGAGCAGTTCTTC. Combining the CDR3 with reference TRBV18 and TRBJ2-1 gives the whole variable domain NAGVMQNPRHLVRRRGQEARLRCSPMKGHSHVYWYRQLPEEGLKFMVYLQKENIIDESGMPKERFSAEFPKEGPSILRIQQVVRGDSAAYFCASSPSSGPISYNEQFFGPGTRLTVL.

This chain connects TRBV6-1 to TRBJ2-1; D might be TRBD2 (6 bases). The CDR3 length is 11 residues. Deletions cut 8 bases from V and 5 bases from J, with 7 bases between. CDR1 MNHNS and CDR2 SASEGT come from the germline V gene. This chain's CDR3 is CASRGNNEQFF. DNA of the CDR3: TGTGCCAGCCGGGGGAACAATGAGCAGTTCTTC.

This clone was found a few times. DNA for the CDR3: TGTGCCAGCAGCCGCACAGGGGGGAATGAGCAGTTCTTC. Translating it yields CASSRTGGNEQFF. The J gene is TRBJ2-1, the V gene TRBV6-5; 8 nucleotides match TRBD1. The ends lost 6 bases at V and 7 bases at J; junction bases unmatched: 5. CDR1 and CDR2 from the germline V gene are MNHEY and SVGAGI. The CDR3 has 13 amino acids.

The chain recombines TRBV7-2 with TRBJ2-7; TRBD2 is a possible D gene (5 bases). The CDR3 spans 14 residues. V lost 5 bases, J lost 2 bases, and 13 bases lay in between. Germline CDR1 and CDR2: SGHTA and FQGNSA. The CDR3 region has the DNA TGTGCCAGCAGCCCTGGACCCGGGACCTACGAGCAGTACTTC. It is translated as CASSPGPGTYEQYF.

Remarks on this clone: One end of the junction does not line up with germline, which may come from a read error. V is TRBV5-6 and J is TRBJ2-5; 9 bases align to TRBD2. CDR3 length: 16 amino acids. Germline lookup yields CDR1 SGHDT and CDR2 YYEEEE. CDR3 protein: CACSLGAGGWGETQYF. In nucleotides, the CDR3 is TGTGCCTGCAGTCTAGGAGCGGGGGGCTGGGGGGAGACCCAGTACTTC.

The rearrangement uses TRBV19 and TRBJ2-1; 11 nucleotides align to TRBD2. CDR1 is LNHDA, CDR2 SQIVND, per germline (reference sequence). There are 14 residues in the CDR3. Unmatched junction bases numbered 8, after V lost 6 bases and J lost 10 bases. As DNA, the CDR3 is TGTGCCAGTAGCTGGGCTAGCGGGGGGTGGGAGCAGTTCTTC. It translates to CASSWASGGWEQFF.

The V and J genes are TRBV6-6 and TRBJ2-7, with TRBD1 matching 7 bases. This CDR3 is 14 amino acids long. Germline CDR1 reads MNHNY; CDR2 reads SVGAGI (reference sequence). With 5 bases clipped from V and 3 bases from J, the junction kept 7 bases outside the gene matches. The CDR3 reads CASSPGQRYYEQYF. In nucleotides, the CDR3 is TGTGCCAGCAGTCCGGGACAGCGATACTACGAGCAGTACTTC.

The chain is built from TRBV11-3 and TRBJ2-5, with TRBD2 matching 13 bases. V dropped 6 bases and J dropped 5; count of bases not matched to a gene: 9. Germline loops: CDR1 SGHNT, CDR2 YENEEA. CDR3 length: 16 amino acids. CDR3 nucleotides: TGTGCCAGCAGTGCTGGGACTAGCGGGGTTGGGGAGACCCAGTACTTC. Translating it yields CASSAGTSGVGETQYF.

Remarks on this clone: One end of the junction is discordant with germline, which a read error may explain. The gene calls are TRBV5-1 and TRBJ1-2; unclear D gene. This CDR3 has 15 residues. The V gene's germline CDR1 is SGHRS and CDR2 YFSETQ. CDR3 bases: TGCGCCAGCAGCTTCCGGCCGGCCCAGGACTATGGCTACCCCTTC. Its translation is CASSFRPAQDYGYPF.

The chain has TRBV5-4 and TRBJ1-6; 11 nucleotides line up with TRBD1. Germline V gene data show CDR1 as SGHNT and CDR2 as YYREEE (reference sequence). The CDR3 is 15 amino acids. The junction had 1 base not matched to a gene; V was cut back by 0 bases and J by 8 bases. The CDR3 loop reads CASSLGGQGDSPLHF. CDR3 bases: TGTGCCAGCAGCTTGGGGGGACAGGGGGATTCACCCCTCCACTTT.

This chain connects TRBV7-9 to TRBJ2-7; 8 bases are a match to TRBD1. The V gene's germline CDR1 is SEHNR and CDR2 FQNEAQ (reference sequence). The CDR3 is 15 residues long. J gave up 2 bases and V 5 bases, and 8 bases lay outside the gene matches. The DNA of the CDR3 is TGTGCCAGCAGCAGGACAGGGCATCAACCCTACGAGCAGTACTTC. It specifies CASSRTGHQPYEQYF.

The V gene is TRBV9, the J gene TRBJ1-4; D is possibly TRBD1 (5 bases). Trimming removed 0 bases at V and 6 bases at J, with 12 bases between. This CDR3 spans 15 amino acids. Germline V CDR1 and CDR2: SGDLS, YYNGEE. The CDR3 DNA is TGTGCCAGCAGCGTAGATGGTCAGGGTCATGAAAAACTGTTTTTT. Translation: CASSVDGQGHEKLFF. The full variable domain, its missing parts supplied by reference TRBV9 and TRBJ1-4, is DSGVTQTPKHLITATGQRVTLRCSPRSGDLSVYWYQQSLDQGLQFLIQYYNGEERAKGNILERFSAQQFPDLHSELNLSSLELGDSALYFCASSVDGQGHEKLFFGSGTQLSVL.

This clone was counted a single time. The chain employs TRBV27 and TRBJ1-2; D is possibly TRBD1 (5 bases). Germline V lookup: CDR1 MNHEY, CDR2 SMNVEV (reference sequence). The CDR3 covers 14 residues. V lost 5 bases to trimming and J lost 3 bases, with 13 bases between them. Written as DNA, the CDR3 is TGTGCCAGCAGTGCGCAACCCAGGGACTATGGCTACACCTTC. Translation gives CASSAQPRDYGYTF.

This clone occurred once. The chain joins TRBV9 to TRBJ1-2; no clear D gene. Germline assignment: CDR1 SGDLS and CDR2 YYNGEE. Trimming removed 4 bases at V and 7 bases at J, with 14 bases between. There are 13 residues in the CDR3. The CDR3 region has the DNA TGTGCCAGCAGCCCGACTGCGGGCGTTGGCTACACCTTC. Protein: CASSPTAGVGYTF.

The V and J genes are TRBV6-1 and TRBJ2-3; 8 nucleotides match TRBD2. Germline V gives CDR1 MNHNS, CDR2 SASEGT. The junction had 7 bases not matched to a gene; V was cut back by 8 bases and J by 6 bases. The CDR3 is 13 amino acids. Written as DNA, the CDR3 is TGTGCCAGCGCGTGGCGGGGGGAGGATACGCAGTATTTT. This encodes CASAWRGEDTQYF.

This clone was detected only a few times. The chain employs TRBV15 and TRBJ2-6; possibly TRBD1 for D (6 bases). The V and J ends lost 1 base and 0 bases respectively, with 16 bases between them. CDR1 is LNHNV and CDR2 is YYDKDF in the germline V gene (reference sequence). The CDR3 sequence is 19 residues long. Here the CDR3 DNA reads TGTGCCACCAGCAGAGCCAATACAGGGAGTAGCTCTGGGGCCAACGTCCTGACTTTC. Its translation: CATSRANTGSSSGANVLTF.

This clone was observed a few times. V gene TRBV5-6 combines with J gene TRBJ2-2; 10 bases are a match to TRBD2. The CDR3 length is 15 residues. The V gene end was trimmed by 5 bases and the J gene end by 3 bases; junction bases not matched to a gene: 4. Germline CDR1 SGHDT, CDR2 YYEEEE. The CDR3 spells CASSSGGSYTGELFF. The CDR3 DNA follows: TGTGCCAGCAGTAGCGGGGGGTCCTACACCGGGGAGCTGTTTTTT.

The J gene is TRBJ2-2, the V gene TRBV4-2; 10 bases agree with TRBD2. With V trimmed by 0 bases and J by 0 bases, 7 bases remained unmatched. CDR1 and CDR2 from the germline V gene are LGHNA and YNFKEQ. The CDR3 contains 19 residues. CDR3 DNA sequence: TGTGCCAGCAGCCAAGAGGCCAGCGGGGGGGCCGCGAACACCGGGGAGCTGTTTTTT. It specifies CASSQEASGGAANTGELFF.

This clone occurred many times. This rearrangement joins TRBV7-2 to TRBJ2-7; 15 bases are shared with TRBD2. Trimming took 5 bases from V and 4 from J; bases not matched to a gene: 9. CDR1 and CDR2 from the germline V gene are SGHTA and FQGNSA. CDR3 size: 17 residues. The CDR3 DNA sequence: TGTGCCAGCAGCCGGACTAGCGGGGGGGCGGTCCTTTACGAGCAGTACTTC. It encodes CASSRTSGGAVLYEQYF.

V usage is TRBV4-1 and J usage is TRBJ1-3; TRBD1 agrees at 10 bases. The J segment lost 4 bases and the V segment lost 4 bases, leaving 7 bases of the junction unmatched. The CDR3 has 16 amino acids. Germline values: CDR1 MGHRA, CDR2 YSYEKL. The CDR3 coding sequence is TGCGCCAGCAGCCTCTCTACGGGACAGGGGGGAAACACCATATATTTT. As protein: CASSLSTGQGGNTIYF.

This clone was seen once. The J gene is TRBJ2-7, the V gene TRBV5-1, with D unclear. CDR1 and CDR2 from the germline V gene are SGHRS and YFSETQ. V lost 0 bases, J lost 2 bases, and 9 bases lay in between. The CDR3 length is 14 residues. The CDR3 DNA follows: TGCGCCAGCAGCTTGGATGGCAATCCCTACGAGCAGTACTTC. Encoded protein: CASSLDGNPYEQYF.